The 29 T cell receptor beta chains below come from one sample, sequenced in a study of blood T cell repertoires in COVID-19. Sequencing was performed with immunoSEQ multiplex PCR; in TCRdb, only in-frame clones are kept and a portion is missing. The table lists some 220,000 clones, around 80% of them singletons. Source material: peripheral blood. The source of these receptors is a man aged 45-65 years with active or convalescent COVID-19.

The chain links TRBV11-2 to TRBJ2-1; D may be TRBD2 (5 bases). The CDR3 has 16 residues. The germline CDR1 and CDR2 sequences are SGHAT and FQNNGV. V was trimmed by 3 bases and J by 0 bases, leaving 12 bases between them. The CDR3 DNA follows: TGTGCCAGCAGCTTTGGACCGGGGAGCTCCTACAATGAGCAGTTCTTC. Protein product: CASSFGPGSSYNEQFF. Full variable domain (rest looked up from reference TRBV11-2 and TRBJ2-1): EAGVAQSPRYKIIEKRQSVAFWCNPISGHATLYWYQQILGQGPKLLIQFQNNGVVDDSQLPKDRFSAERLKGVDSTLKIQPAKLEDSAVYLCASSFGPGSSYNEQFFGPGTRLTVL.

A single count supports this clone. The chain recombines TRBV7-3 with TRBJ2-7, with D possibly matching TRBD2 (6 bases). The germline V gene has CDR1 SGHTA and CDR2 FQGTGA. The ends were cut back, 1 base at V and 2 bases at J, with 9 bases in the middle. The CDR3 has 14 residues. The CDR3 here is CASSLMGGAYEQYF. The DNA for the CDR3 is TGTGCCAGCAGCTTAATGGGGGGTGCCTACGAGCAGTACTTC. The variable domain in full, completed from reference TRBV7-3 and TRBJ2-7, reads GAGVSQTPSNKVTEKGKYVELRCDPISGHTALYWYRQSLGQGPEFLIYFQGTGAADDSGLPNDRFFAVRPEGSVSTLKIQRTERGDSAVYLCASSLMGGAYEQYFGPGTRLTVT.

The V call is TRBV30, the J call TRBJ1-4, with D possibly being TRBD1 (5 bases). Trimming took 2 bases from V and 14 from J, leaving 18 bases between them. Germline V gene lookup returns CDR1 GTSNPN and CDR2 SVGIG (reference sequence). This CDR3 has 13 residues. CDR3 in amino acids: CAWSWGVWERLFF. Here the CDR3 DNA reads TGTGCCTGGAGTTGGGGCGTCTGGGAAAGGCTGTTTTTT.

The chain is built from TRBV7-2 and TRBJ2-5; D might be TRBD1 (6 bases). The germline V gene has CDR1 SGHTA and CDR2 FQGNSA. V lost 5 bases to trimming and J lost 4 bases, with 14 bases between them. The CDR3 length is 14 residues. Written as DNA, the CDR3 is TGTGCCAGCAGCCCTCCAGGGGAAGGAGAGACCCAGTACTTC. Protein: CASSPPGEGETQYF.

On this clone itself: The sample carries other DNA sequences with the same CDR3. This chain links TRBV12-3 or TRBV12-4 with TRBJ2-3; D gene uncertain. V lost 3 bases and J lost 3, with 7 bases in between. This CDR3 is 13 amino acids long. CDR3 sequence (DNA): TGTGCCAGCAGTTTCCCAGGAACAGATACGCAGTATTTT. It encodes CASSFPGTDTQYF.

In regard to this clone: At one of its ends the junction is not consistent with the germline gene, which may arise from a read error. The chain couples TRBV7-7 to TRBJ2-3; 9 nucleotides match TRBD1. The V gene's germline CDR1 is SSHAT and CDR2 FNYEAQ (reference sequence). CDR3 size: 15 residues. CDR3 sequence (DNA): TGTGCTAGCAGAACCGGGACAGGGAAAGGGGATACGCAGTATTTT. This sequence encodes CASRTGTGKGDTQYF.

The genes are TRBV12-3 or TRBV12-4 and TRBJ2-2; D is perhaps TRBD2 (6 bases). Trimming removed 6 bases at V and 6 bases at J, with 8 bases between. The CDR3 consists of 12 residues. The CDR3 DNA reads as TGTGCCAGCAGACGGGACTCCGGGGAGCTGTTTTTT. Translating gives CASRRDSGELFF.

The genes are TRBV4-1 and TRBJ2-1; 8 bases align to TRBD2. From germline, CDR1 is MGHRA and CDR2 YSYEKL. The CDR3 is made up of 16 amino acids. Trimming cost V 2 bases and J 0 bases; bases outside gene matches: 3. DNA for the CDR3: TGCGCCAGCAGCCAATTAAGCGGGAGCTCCTACAATGAGCAGTTCTTC. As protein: CASSQLSGSSYNEQFF.

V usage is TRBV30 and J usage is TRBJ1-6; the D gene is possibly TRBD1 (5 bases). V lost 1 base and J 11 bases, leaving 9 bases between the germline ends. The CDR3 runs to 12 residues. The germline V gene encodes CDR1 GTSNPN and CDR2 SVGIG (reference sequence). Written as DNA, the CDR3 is TGTGCCTGGAGTGGACAGTTCACACCCCTCCACTTT. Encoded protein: CAWSGQFTPLHF.

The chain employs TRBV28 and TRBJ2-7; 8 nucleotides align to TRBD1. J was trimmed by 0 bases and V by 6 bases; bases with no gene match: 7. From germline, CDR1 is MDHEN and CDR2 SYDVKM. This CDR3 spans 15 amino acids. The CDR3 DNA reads TGTGCCAGCAGGTACAGGGGGTCTATCTCCTACGAGCAGTACTTC. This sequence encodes CASRYRGSISYEQYF. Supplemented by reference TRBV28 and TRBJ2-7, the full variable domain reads DVKVTQSSRYLVKRTGEKVFLECVQDMDHENMFWYRQDPGLGLRLIYFSYDVKMKEKGDIPEGYSVSREKKERFSLILESASTNQTSMYLCASRYRGSISYEQYFGPGTRLTVT.

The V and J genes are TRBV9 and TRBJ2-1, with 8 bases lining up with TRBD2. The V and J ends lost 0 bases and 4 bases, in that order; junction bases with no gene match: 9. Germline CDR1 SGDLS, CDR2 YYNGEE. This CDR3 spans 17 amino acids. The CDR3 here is CASSVAQLSGGYNEQFF. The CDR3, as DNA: TGTGCCAGCAGCGTAGCTCAACTGAGCGGGGGTTACAATGAGCAGTTCTTC.

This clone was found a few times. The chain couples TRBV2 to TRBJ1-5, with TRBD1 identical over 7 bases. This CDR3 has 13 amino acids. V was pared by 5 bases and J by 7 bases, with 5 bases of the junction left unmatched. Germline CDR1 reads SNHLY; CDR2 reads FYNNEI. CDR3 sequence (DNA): TGTGCCAGCAGTCCATTAGGGGGCCAGCCCCAGCATTTT. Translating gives CASSPLGGQPQHF.

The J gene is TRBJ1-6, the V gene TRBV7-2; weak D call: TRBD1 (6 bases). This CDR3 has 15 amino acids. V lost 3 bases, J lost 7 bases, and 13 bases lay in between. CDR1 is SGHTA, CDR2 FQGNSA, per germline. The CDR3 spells CASSLLGAQNSPLHF. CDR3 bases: TGTGCCAGCAGCTTGCTGGGGGCGCAAAATTCACCCCTCCACTTT.

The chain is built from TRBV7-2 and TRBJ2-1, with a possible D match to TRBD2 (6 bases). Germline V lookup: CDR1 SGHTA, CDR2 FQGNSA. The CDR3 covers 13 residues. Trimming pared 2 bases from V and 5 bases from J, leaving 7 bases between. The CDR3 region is CASSLTSHNEQFF. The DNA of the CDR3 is TGTGCCAGCAGCTTAACTAGCCACAATGAGCAGTTCTTC.

CDR3 coding DNA: TGTGCCAGCAGCTTAGTAGCTGGTTCACCCCTCCACTTT. Translation gives CASSLVAGSPLHF. The chain employs TRBV7-2 and TRBJ1-6, with unresolved D. Between the trimmed V and J ends, which lost 1 base and 9 bases, there was a span of 7 bases. Germline-derived CDR1 and CDR2 are SGHTA and FQGNSA. The CDR3 spans 13 residues.

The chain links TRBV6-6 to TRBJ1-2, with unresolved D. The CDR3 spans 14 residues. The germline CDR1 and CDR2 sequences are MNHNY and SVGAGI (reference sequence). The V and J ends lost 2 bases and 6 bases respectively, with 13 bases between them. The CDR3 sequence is CASSYHTGGDGYTF. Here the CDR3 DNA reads TGTGCCAGCAGTTACCACACGGGTGGCGATGGCTACACCTTC.

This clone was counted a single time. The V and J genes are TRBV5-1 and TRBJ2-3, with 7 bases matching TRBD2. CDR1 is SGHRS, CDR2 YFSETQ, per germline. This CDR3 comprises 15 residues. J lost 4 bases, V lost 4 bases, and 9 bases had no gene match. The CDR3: CASSGPRGGADTQYF. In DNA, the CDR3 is TGCGCCAGCAGCGGACCGCGCGGGGGAGCAGATACGCAGTATTTT.

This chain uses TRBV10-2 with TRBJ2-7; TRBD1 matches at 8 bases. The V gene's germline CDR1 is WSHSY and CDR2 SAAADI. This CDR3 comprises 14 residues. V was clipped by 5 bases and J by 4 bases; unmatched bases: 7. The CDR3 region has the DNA TGCGCCAGCAGTAATCAGGGGGCGGTTTACGAGCAGTACGTC. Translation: CASSNQGAVYEQYV.

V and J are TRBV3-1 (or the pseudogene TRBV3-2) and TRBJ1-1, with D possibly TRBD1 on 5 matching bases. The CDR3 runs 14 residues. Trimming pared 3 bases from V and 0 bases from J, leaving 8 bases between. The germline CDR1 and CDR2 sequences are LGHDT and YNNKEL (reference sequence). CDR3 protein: CASSHRVLNTEAFF. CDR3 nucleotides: TGTGCCAGCAGCCACAGGGTCCTGAACACTGAAGCTTTCTTT.

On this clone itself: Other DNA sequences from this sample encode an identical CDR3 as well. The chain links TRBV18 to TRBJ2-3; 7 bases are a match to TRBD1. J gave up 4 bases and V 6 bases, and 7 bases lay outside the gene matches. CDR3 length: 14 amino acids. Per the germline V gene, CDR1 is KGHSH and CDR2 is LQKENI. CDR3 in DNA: TGTGCCAGCTCTCCGGGAAGGGGGCCAGATACGCAGTATTTT. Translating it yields CASSPGRGPDTQYF. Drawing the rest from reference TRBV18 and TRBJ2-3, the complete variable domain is NAGVMQNPRHLVRRRGQEARLRCSPMKGHSHVYWYRQLPEEGLKFMVYLQKENIIDESGMPKERFSAEFPKEGPSILRIQQVVRGDSAAYFCASSPGRGPDTQYFGPGTRLTVL.

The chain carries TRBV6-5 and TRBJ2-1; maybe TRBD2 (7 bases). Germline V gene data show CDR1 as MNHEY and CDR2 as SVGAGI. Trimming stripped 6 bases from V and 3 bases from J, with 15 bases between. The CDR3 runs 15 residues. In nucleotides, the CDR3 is TGTGCCAGCAGGCGCGGGGGCGCATTCTACAATGAGCAGTTCTTC. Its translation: CASRRGGAFYNEQFF.

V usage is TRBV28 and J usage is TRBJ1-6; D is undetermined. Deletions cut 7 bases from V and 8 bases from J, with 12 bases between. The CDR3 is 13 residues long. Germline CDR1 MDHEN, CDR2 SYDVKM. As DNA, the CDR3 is TGTGCCAGCACCACGGGTCTTCATTCACCCCTCCACTTT. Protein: CASTTGLHSPLHF.

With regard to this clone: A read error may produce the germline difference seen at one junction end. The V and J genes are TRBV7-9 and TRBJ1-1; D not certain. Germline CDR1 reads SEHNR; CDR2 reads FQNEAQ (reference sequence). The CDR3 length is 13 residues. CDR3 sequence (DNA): TGTACCAGCAGCTCCACCCCGAGCACTGAAGCTTTCTTT. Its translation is CTSSSTPSTEAFF. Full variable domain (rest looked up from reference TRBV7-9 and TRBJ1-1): DTGVSQNPRHKITKRGQNVTFRCDPISEHNRLYWYRQTLGQGPEFLTYFQNEAQLEKSRLLSDRFSAERPKGSFSTLEIQRTEQGDSAMYLCTSSSTPSTEAFFGQGTRLTVV.

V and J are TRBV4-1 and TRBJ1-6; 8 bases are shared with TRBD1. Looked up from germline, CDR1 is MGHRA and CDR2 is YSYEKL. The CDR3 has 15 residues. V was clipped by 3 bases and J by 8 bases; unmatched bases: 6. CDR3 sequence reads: CASSHPDRGDSPLHF. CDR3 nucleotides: TGCGCCAGCAGCCACCCCGACAGGGGAGATTCACCCCTCCACTTT.

CDR3 DNA: TGTGCCAGCAGCGTAGTGGAGGCGGGAGGGCCGCAGTTCTTC. Translated: CASSVVEAGGPQFF. The chain combines TRBV9 with TRBJ2-1; 9 nucleotides line up with TRBD2. J was trimmed by 12 bases and V by 0 bases; bases with no gene match: 7. From germline, CDR1 is SGDLS and CDR2 YYNGEE. The CDR3 covers 14 residues. The full variable domain, its missing parts supplied by reference TRBV9 and TRBJ2-1, is DSGVTQTPKHLITATGQRVTLRCSPRSGDLSVYWYQQSLDQGLQFLIQYYNGEERAKGNILERFSAQQFPDLHSELNLSSLELGDSALYFCASSVVEAGGPQFFGPGTRLTVL.

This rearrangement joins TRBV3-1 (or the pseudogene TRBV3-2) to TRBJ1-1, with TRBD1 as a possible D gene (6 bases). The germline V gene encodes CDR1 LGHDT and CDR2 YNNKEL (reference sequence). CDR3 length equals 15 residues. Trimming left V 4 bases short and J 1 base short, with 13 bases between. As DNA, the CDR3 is TGTGCCAGCAGCCTTTCGGGGGGCCCGAACACTGAAGCTTTCTTT. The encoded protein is CASSLSGGPNTEAFF.

CDR3 nucleotide sequence: TGTGCCAGCTCGACAGGGGTTCAGCCCCAGCATTTT. It specifies CASSTGVQPQHF. The genes are TRBV18 and TRBJ1-5, with TRBD1 identical over 8 bases. Germline CDR1 and CDR2: KGHSH and LQKENI. After removal of 6 bases from V and 6 bases from J, the junction contained 1 base not matched to a gene. There are 12 residues in the CDR3. Using reference TRBV18 and TRBJ1-5 for the parts outside the CDR3, the full variable domain is NAGVMQNPRHLVRRRGQEARLRCSPMKGHSHVYWYRQLPEEGLKFMVYLQKENIIDESGMPKERFSAEFPKEGPSILRIQQVVRGDSAAYFCASSTGVQPQHFGDGTRLSIL.

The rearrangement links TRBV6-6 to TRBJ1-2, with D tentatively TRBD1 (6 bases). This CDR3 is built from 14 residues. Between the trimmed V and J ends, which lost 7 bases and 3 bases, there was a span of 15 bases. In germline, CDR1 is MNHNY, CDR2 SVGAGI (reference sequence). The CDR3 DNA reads TGTGCCAGCAACGATGGGGGCACTTACTATGGCTACACCTTC. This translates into CASNDGGTYYGYTF.

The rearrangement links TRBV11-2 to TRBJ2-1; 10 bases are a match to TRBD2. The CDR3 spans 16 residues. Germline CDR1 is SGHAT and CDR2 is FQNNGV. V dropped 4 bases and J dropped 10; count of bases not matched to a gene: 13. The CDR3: CASSSILAGRFREQFF. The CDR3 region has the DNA TGTGCCAGCAGCTCCATACTAGCGGGAAGATTCAGGGAGCAGTTCTTC. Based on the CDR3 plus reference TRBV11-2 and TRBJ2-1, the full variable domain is EAGVAQSPRYKIIEKRQSVAFWCNPISGHATLYWYQQILGQGPKLLIQFQNNGVVDDSQLPKDRFSAERLKGVDSTLKIQPAKLEDSAVYLCASSSILAGRFREQFFGPGTRLTVL.